This is a list of T cell receptor beta chains from one sample in a study of spatial heterogeneity in lung cancer. Using its own MiXCR run on the 5' RACE reads, TCRdb lists one record per CDR3 protein. Of about 23,000 distinct CDR3 sequences listed, around 4.5% are singletons. The sample here was PBMCs, taken at surgery. These receptors were obtained from a male donor with early-stage non-small cell lung cancer. Both conserved end residues are part of each CDR3. A D gene is named only where the DNA matches it firmly. A clone size is listed for some rows: how often the clone was seen (once, few, many), or a class if it is expanded.

clone_size	d_call	v_call	j_call	cdr3_nt	cdr3_aa
many	TRBD1	TRBV14	TRBJ1-1	TGTGCCAGCAGCCACCTGGGACAGGGTCTGAGCACTGAAGCTTTCTTT	CASSHLGQGLSTEAFF
many	-	TRBV3-1	TRBJ1-5	TGTGCCAGCAGCCAAGAGGGTTGGGGCTATCGGAATCAGCCCCAGCATTTT	CASSQEGWGYRNQPQHF
many	-	TRBV3-1	TRBJ2-3	TGTGCCAGCAGCCAAGGGCCGACTGGAGGACTGGGGGATACGCAGTATTTT	CASSQGPTGGLGDTQYF
many	-	TRBV5-1	TRBJ2-5	TGCGCCAGCAGCCCCCTTTTAGGAGCGCAAGAGACCCAGTACTTC	CASSPLLGAQETQYF
many	-	TRBV3-1	TRBJ1-3	TGTGCCAGCAGCCAAGTTCCAATCTCTGGAAACACCATATATTTT	CASSQVPISGNTIYF
many	TRBD2	TRBV28	TRBJ2-7	TGTGCCAGCAGTTCCTCTGCAGCGGGGGGATCCTACGAGCAGTACTTC	CASSSSAAGGSYEQYF
many	-	TRBV18	TRBJ2-2	TGTGCCAGCTCACCACGGAGGAACACCGGGGAGCTGTTTTTT	CASSPRRNTGELFF
many	TRBD1	TRBV19	TRBJ1-1	TGTGCCAGTTTTAGCCTGACAGGGAGACCCACTGAAGCTTTCTTT	CASFSLTGRPTEAFF
many	-	TRBV7-3	TRBJ2-5	TGTGCCAGCAGCCTGACAGGAATAGTACAAGAGACCCAGTACTTC	CASSLTGIVQETQYF
few	-	TRBV5-6	TRBJ1-1	TGTGCCAGCAGCTTGGCCCTTTCCGGGACATCGAACACTGAAGCTTTCTTT	CASSLALSGTSNTEAFF
-	-	TRBV9	TRBJ1-1	TGTGCCAGCAGCGCGGGACAACTAAACACTGAAGCTTTCTTT	CASSAGQLNTEAFF
many	-	TRBV11-2	TRBJ2-7	TGTGCCAGCAGCTTAGCCGGTTACGAGCAGTACTTC	CASSLAGYEQYF
many	TRBD2	TRBV3-1	TRBJ2-1	TGTGCCAGCAGCCCAACCCCGGGGACTAGTTTTACCTACAATGAGCAGTTCTTC	CASSPTPGTSFTYNEQFF
many	TRBD2	TRBV28	TRBJ2-2	TGTGCCAGCAGAGCGTCGGGGGGGGAGCGGCTGTTTTTT	CASRASGGERLFF
many	-	TRBV29-1	TRBJ2-6	TGCAGCGTTGAAGCCATACCTGGGGCCAACGTCCTGACTTTC	CSVEAIPGANVLTF
many	TRBD2	TRBV11-2	TRBJ2-5	TGTGCCAGCAGCTTACGGCTCGGACTAGCGGAACAAGAGACCCAGTACTTC	CASSLRLGLAEQETQYF
many	-	TRBV4-1	TRBJ2-3	TGCGCCAGCAGCCAAGATATTTACCGGGTAGTAGATACGCAGTATTTT	CASSQDIYRVVDTQYF
many	-	TRBV4-1	TRBJ1-1	TGCGCCAGCAGCCACCATTGGGGCAGGGAGAACACTGAAGCTTTCTTT	CASSHHWGRENTEAFF